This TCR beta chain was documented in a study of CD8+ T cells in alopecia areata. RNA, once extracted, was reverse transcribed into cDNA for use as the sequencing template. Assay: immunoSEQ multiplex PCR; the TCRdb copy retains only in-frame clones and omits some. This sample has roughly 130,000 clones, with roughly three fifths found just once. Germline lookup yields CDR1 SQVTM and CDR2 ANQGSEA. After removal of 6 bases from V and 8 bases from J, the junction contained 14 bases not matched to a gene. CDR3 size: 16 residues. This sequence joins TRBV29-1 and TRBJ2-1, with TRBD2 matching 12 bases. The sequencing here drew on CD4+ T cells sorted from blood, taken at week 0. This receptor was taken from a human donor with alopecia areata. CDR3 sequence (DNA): TGCAGCGTCGCCGGCCGACTAGCGGGAGACGTCGATGAGCAGTTCTTC. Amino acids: CSVAGRLAGDVDEQFF.